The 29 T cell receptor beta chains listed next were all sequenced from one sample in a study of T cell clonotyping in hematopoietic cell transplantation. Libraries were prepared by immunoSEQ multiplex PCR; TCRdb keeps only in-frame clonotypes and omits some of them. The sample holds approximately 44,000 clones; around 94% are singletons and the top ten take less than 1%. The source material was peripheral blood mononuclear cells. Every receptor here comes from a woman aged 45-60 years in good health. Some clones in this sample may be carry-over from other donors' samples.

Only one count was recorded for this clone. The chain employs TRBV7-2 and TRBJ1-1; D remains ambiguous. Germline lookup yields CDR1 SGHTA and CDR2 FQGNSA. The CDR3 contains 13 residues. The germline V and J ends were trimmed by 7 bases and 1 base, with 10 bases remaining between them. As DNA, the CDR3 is TGTGCCAGCACCCTGGAGGGGAACACTGAAGCTTTCTTT. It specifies CASTLEGNTEAFF.

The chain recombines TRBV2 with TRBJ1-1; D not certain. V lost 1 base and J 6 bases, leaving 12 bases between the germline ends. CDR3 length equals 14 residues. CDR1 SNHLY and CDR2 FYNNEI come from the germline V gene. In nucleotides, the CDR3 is TGTGCCAGCAGTGAAGAGTCGGGGAGGGCTGAAGCTTTCTTT. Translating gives CASSEESGRAEAFF. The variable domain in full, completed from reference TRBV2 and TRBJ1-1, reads EPEVTQTPSHQVTQMGQEVILRCVPISNHLYFYWYRQILGQKVEFLVSFYNNEISEKSEIFDDQFSVERPDGSNFTLKIRSTKLEDSAMYFCASSEESGRAEAFFGQGTRLTVV.

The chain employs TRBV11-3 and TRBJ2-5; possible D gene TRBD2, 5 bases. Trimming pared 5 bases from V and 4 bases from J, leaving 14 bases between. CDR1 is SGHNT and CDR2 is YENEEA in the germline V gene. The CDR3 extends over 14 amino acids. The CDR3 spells CASSPGLAGETQYF. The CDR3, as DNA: TGTGCCAGCAGCCCCGGACTCGCAGGAGAGACCCAGTACTTC.

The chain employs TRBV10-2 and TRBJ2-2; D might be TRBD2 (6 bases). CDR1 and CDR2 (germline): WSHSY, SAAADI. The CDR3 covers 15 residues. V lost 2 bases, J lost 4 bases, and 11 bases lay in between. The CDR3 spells CASSEQLARTGELFF. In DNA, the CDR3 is TGCGCCAGCAGTGAGCAACTAGCACGCACCGGGGAGCTGTTTTTT.

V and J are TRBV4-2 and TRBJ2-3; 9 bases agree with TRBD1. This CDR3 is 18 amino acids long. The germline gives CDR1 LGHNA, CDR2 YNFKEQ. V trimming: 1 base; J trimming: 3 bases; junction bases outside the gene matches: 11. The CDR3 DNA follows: TGTGCCAGCAGCCAAGTTACAGGGGGCGCGGTGGGTACAGATACGCAGTATTTT. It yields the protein CASSQVTGGAVGTDTQYF.

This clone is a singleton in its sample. This CDR3 is CASSQVPGVNYGYTF. Written as DNA, the CDR3 is TGCGCCAGCAGCCAAGTGCCGGGGGTTAACTATGGCTACACCTTC. The V and J genes are TRBV4-3 and TRBJ1-2; tentative D call: TRBD1 (5 bases). Per germline, CDR1 LGHNA and CDR2 YSLEER. The V gene lost 1 base and the J gene lost 1 base, with 10 bases spanning the gap. The CDR3 length is 15 residues.

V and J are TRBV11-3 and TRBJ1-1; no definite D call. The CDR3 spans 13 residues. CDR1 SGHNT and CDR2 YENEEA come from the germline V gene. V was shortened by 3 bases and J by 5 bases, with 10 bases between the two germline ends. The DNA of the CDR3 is TGTGCCAGCAGCTTTTCGGTGAGGACTGAAGCTTTCTTT. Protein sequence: CASSFSVRTEAFF.

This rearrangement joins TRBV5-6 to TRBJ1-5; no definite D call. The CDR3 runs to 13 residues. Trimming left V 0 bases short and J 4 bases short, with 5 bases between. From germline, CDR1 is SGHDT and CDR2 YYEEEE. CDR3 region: CASSLGTNQPQHF. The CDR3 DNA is TGTGCCAGCAGCTTGGGAACGAATCAGCCCCAGCATTTT.

CDR3 sequence: CASSQAPGRGDYNEQFF. DNA of the CDR3: TGCGCCAGCAGCCAAGCCCCGGGGCGGGGGGATTACAATGAGCAGTTCTTC. This chain joins TRBV4-1 and TRBJ2-1, with 8 nucleotides matching TRBD2. CDR1 and CDR2 (germline): MGHRA, YSYEKL. The CDR3 runs 17 residues. The ends lost 1 base at V and 4 bases at J; junction bases unmatched: 9.

The CDR3 region has the DNA TGTGCCAGCAGTGACGGGACGTACAATGAGCAGTTCTTC. It specifies CASSDGTYNEQFF. The chain couples TRBV2 to TRBJ2-1; either TRBD1 or TRBD2 may supply D (5 bases each). This CDR3 comprises 13 residues. Germline V gene lookup returns CDR1 SNHLY and CDR2 FYNNEI. V gave up 3 bases and J gave up 4 bases, with 7 bases separating them. The full variable domain, with the rest looked up from reference TRBV2 and TRBJ2-1, is EPEVTQTPSHQVTQMGQEVILRCVPISNHLYFYWYRQILGQKVEFLVSFYNNEISEKSEIFDDQFSVERPDGSNFTLKIRSTKLEDSAMYFCASSDGTYNEQFFGPGTRLTVL.

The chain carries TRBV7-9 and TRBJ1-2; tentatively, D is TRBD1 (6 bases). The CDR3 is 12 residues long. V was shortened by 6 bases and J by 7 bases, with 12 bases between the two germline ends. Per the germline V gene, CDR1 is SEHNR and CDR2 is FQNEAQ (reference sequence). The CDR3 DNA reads TGTGCCAGCAGTAAACAGGGCCGTGGCTACACCTTC. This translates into CASSKQGRGYTF.

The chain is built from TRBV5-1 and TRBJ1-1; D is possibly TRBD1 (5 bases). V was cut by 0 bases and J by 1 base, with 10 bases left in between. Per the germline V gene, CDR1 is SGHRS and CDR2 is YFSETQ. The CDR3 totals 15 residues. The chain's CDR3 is CASSLVGAGNTEAFF. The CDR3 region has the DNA TGCGCCAGCAGCTTGGTAGGGGCAGGGAACACTGAAGCTTTCTTT.

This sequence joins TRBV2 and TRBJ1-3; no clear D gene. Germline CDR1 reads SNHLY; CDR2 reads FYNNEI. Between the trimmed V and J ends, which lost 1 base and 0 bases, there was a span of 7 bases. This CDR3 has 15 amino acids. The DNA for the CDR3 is TGTGCCAGCAGTGAAGGGGCTTACTCTGGAAACACCATATATTTT. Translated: CASSEGAYSGNTIYF.

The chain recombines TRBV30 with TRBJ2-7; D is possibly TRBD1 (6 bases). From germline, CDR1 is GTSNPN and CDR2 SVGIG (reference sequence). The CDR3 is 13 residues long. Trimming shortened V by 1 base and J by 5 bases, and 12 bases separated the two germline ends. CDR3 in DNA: TGTGCCTGGAGTGGAGAGAGGGGGAACGAGCAGTACTTC. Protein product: CAWSGERGNEQYF. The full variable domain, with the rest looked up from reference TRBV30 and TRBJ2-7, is SQTIHQWPATLVQPVGSPLSLECTVEGTSNPNLYWYRQAAGRGLQLLFYSVGIGQISSEVPQNLSASRPQDRQFILSSKKLLLSDSGFYLCAWSGERGNEQYFGPGTRLTVT.

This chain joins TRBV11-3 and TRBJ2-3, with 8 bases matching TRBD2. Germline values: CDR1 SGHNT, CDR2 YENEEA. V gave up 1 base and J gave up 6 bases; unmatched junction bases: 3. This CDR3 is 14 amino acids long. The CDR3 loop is CASSLVASGDTQYF. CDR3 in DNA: TGTGCCAGCAGCTTAGTCGCTAGCGGGGATACGCAGTATTTT.

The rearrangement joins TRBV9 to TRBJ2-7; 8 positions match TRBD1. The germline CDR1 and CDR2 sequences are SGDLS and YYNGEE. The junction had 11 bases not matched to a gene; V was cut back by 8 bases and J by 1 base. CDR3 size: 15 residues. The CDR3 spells CARQKPDRASYEQYF. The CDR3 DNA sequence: TGTGCCAGACAAAAACCGGACAGGGCTTCCTACGAGCAGTACTTC.

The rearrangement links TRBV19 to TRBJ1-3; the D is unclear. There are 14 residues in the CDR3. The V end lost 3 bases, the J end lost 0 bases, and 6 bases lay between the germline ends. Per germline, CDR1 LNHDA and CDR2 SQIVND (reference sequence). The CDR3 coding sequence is TGTGCCAGTAGTATTTCCGTCTCTGGAAACACCATATATTTT. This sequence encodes CASSISVSGNTIYF. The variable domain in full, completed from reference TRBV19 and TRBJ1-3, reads DGGITQSPKYLFRKEGQNVTLSCEQNLNHDAMYWYRQDPGQGLRLIYYSQIVNDFQKGDIAEGYSVSREKKESFPLTVTSAQKNPTAFYLCASSISVSGNTIYFGEGSWLTVV.

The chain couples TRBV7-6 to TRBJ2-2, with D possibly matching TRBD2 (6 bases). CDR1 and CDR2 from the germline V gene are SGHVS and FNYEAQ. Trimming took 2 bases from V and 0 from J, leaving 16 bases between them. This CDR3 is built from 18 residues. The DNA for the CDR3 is TGTGCCAGCAGCTTAAGGGCCCGGGGCGGGACGAACACCGGGGAGCTGTTTTTT. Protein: CASSLRARGGTNTGELFF.

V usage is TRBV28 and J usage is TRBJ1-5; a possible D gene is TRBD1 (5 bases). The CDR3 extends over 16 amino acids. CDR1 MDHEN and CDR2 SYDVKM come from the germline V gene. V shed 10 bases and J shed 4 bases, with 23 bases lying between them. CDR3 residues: CATKGGDLRGNQPQHF. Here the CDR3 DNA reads TGTGCCACCAAAGGAGGGGACCTTCGGGGGAATCAGCCCCAGCATTTT.

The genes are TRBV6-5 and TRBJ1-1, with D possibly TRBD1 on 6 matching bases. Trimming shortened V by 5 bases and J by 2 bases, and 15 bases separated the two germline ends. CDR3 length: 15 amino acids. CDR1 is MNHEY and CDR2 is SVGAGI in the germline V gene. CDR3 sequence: CASSPTNRVNTEAFF. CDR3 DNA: TGTGCCAGCAGTCCCACTAACAGGGTTAACACTGAAGCTTTCTTT.

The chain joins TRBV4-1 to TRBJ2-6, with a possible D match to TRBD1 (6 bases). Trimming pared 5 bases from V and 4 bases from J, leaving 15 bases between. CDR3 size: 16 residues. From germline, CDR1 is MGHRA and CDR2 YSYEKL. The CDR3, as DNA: TGCGCCAGCAGCGACCTCAGGCAGGGGGGGGCCAACGTCCTGACTTTC. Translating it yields CASSDLRQGGANVLTF.

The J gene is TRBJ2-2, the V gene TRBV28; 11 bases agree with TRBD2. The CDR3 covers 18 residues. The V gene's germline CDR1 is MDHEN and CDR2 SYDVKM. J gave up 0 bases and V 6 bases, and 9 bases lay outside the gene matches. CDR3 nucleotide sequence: TGTGCCAGCAGCGAAAGGCTAGCGGGGGGAACGAACACCGGGGAGCTGTTTTTT. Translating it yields CASSERLAGGTNTGELFF.

This chain's CDR3 is CASRLQGSSPLHF. The CDR3 region has the DNA TGTGCCAGCAGATTACAGGGCTCTTCACCCCTCCACTTT. V and J are TRBV27 and TRBJ1-6, with D possibly being TRBD1 (6 bases). The germline V gene encodes CDR1 MNHEY and CDR2 SMNVEV (reference sequence). This CDR3 region has 13 residues. Trimming shortened V by 6 bases and J by 9 bases, and 12 bases separated the two germline ends.

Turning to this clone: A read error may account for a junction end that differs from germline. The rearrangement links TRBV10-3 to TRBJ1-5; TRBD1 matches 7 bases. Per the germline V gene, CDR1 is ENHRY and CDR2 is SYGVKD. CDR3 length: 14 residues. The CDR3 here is CATSTGDLNQPQHF. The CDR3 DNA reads TGTGCCACCAGTACAGGGGACCTCAATCAGCCCCAGCATTTT.

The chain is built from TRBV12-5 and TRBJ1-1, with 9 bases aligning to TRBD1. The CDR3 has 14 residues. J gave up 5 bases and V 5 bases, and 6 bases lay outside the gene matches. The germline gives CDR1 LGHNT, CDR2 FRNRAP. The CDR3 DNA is TGTGCTAGTGGTATACAGGGGGCGAGGACTGAAGCTTTCTTT. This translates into CASGIQGARTEAFF.

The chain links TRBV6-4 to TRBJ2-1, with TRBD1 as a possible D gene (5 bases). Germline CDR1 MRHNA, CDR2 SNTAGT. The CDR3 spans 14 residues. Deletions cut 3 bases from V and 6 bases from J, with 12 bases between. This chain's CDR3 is CASSEWVGANEQFF. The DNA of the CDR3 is TGTGCCAGCAGTGAGTGGGTAGGGGCCAATGAGCAGTTCTTC.

The CDR3 coding sequence is TGTGCCAGCGCGAACAGGAATGACTATGGCTACACCTTC. Its protein product is CASANRNDYGYTF. This chain connects TRBV11-2 to TRBJ1-2, with a weak D call TRBD1 (5 bases). The germline V gene has CDR1 SGHAT and CDR2 FQNNGV. CDR3 length: 13 residues. With 8 bases removed from V and 3 bases from J, the gap between germline ends came to 13 bases.

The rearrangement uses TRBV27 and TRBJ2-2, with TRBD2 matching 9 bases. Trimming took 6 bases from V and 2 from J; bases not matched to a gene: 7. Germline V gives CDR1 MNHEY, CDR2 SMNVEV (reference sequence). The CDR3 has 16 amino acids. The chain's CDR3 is CASRFRRGGNTGELFF. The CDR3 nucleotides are TGTGCCAGCAGATTTCGGCGGGGGGGTAACACCGGGGAGCTGTTTTTT.

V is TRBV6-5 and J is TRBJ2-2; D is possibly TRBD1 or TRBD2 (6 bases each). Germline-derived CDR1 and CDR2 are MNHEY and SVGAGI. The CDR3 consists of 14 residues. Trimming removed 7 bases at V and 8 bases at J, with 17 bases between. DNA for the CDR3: TGTGCCAGCAACCGACACCGGAGGGGGGGGGAGCTGTTTTTT. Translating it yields CASNRHRRGGELFF.